This T cell receptor (beta chain) was captured in a study of cytomegalovirus exposure and HLA in healthy donors. Findings and caveats of the study: Under in vitro conditions, a few CMV-associated chains were confirmed as specific for CMV antigens. Rare sequences made up most TCRs, while some public TCRs were found in many donors. Cytomegalovirus status was reportedly diagnosed by the classifier with high sensitivity and specificity.

J lost 4 bases, V lost 4 bases, and 8 bases had no gene match. The CDR3 totals 15 residues. Per germline, CDR1 MNHNY and CDR2 SVGAGI (reference sequence). Method: immunoSEQ multiplex PCR; TCRdb's copy keeps in-frame clones and lacks some. In the table there are 300,000 to 350,000 clones, around 90% of which are singletons. With regard to this clone: The antigen remains undetermined.

The chain joins TRBV6-6 to TRBJ1-1, with 8 bases aligning to TRBD1. Source material: PBMCs. This TCR came from a man in his thirties or forties in good health and CMV-seronegative. CDR3 residues: CASSSRTGLSTEAFF. CDR3 sequence (DNA): TGTGCCAGCAGTTCTCGGACAGGGTTAAGCACTGAAGCTTTCTTT.